This T cell receptor (beta chain) was found in a study of blood T cells in healthy people across ages. Study-level findings and limits: Older individuals had lower TCR beta diversity per million T cells (the decline was roughly linear). Naive T cell percentage and TCR beta diversity correlated strongly.

There were healthy Caucasian individuals from Russia, aged roughly 6 to 90, serving as donors. PBMCs numbering at least 6 million were isolated per sample. This clonotype was picked up a small number of times. Its matching antigen is unknown. The CDR3 runs 17 residues. V was trimmed by 6 bases and J by 1 base, leaving 19 bases between them. Through a sample-barcoded 5' primer and a J-beta primer mix, a second PCR was run for roughly 7 to 12 cycles. TCRdb reprocessed the 5' RACE reads with MiXCR, giving one entry per CDR3 protein. The profile shows about 680,000 distinct CDR3 sequences, about 52% of them singletons.

The clonotype originates from a woman aged 60-75 years in good health. The chain recombines TRBV12-3 or TRBV12-4 with TRBJ2-4; D uncertain. Sequencing used blood. Here the CDR3 DNA reads TGTGCCAGCAGCCCCTGGGGTTGGGAATCGGCCAAAAACATTCAGTACTTC. Translating it yields CASSPWGWESAKNIQYF.